The source of this T cell receptor beta chain is a study of tumor-infiltrating lymphocytes in primary liver carcinoma. Concerning this clonotype: What it binds is not known. The junction does not match germline at one end; this may be a read error.

Findings and caveats of the study: There were only about 7.5-24% of top clones found in all five tumor regions. Against blood, tumors held a significantly higher top-250-clone fraction (p = 0.039).

With a constant-region primer, TCR beta cDNA was made from 450 to 650 ng of total RNA. Library construction for TCR beta comprised three nested multiplex PCR rounds performed with slightly modified ARM-PCR. Forward primers for TRBV1-TRBV30 and a C-beta reverse primer served the first two PCR rounds, at about 10 cycles each. TCRdb reanalysed the multiplex PCR reads using MiXCR and keeps one entry per CDR3 protein. In the table there are approximately 64,000 distinct CDR3 sequences, about three quarters of which are singletons. Co-extraction of RNA and DNA was performed on about 19-31 mg of unsorted bulk tissue. The CDR3 has 17 amino acids. Germline V gives CDR1 MNHEY, CDR2 SVGAGI.

The material sequenced was liver tumor tissue from sampling region 4. Subset described: tumor region T4, right-lateral pole. V and J are TRBV6-5 and TRBJ2-2; D perhaps matches TRBD1 (6 bases). This receptor was taken from a man between 35 and 55 years old with primary liver carcinoma and hepatitis B virus infection. The chain's CDR3 is CASSYWGRGSNTGELFF. CDR3 nucleotides: TGTGCTAGCAGTTACTGGGGAAGGGGGTCTAACACCGGGGAGCTGTTTTTT.